The sequence of this TCR beta chain was determined in a study of blood T cell repertoires in COVID-19. V was trimmed by 1 base and J by 1 base, leaving 7 bases between them. The V gene's germline CDR1 is MDHEN and CDR2 SYDVKM. The CDR3 is made up of 14 amino acids. The repertoire was sequenced with immunoSEQ multiplex PCR; TCRdb's copy has only in-frame clones and lacks some. The sample shows about 120,000 clones, roughly 80% of them seen only once. Specimen: peripheral blood. The V and J genes are TRBV28 and TRBJ2-5; D may be TRBD2 (5 bases). The origin of this receptor is a man in his 70s with acute or convalescent COVID-19. The CDR3 nucleotides read TGTGCCAGCAGTTTATTCCGGGGCCAAGAGACCCAGTACTTC. Translation gives CASSLFRGQETQYF.